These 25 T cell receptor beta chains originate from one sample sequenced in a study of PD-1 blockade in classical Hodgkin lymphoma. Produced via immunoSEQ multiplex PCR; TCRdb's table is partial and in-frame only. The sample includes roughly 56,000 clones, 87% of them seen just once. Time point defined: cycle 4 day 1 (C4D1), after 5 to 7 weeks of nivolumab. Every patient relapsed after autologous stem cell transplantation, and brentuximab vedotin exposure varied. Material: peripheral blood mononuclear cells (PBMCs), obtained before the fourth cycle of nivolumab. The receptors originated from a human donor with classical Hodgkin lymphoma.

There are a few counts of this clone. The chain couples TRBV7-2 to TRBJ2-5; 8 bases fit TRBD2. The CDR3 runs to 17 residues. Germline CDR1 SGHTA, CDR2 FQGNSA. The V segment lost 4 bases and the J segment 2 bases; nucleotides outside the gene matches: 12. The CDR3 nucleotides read TGTGCCAGCAGCTCGGGACTAGTACTTGGGGGACAAGAGACCCAGTACTTC. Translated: CASSSGLVLGGQETQYF. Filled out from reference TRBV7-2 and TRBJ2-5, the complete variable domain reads GAGVSQSPSNKVTEKGKDVELRCDPISGHTALYWYRQSLGQGLEFLIYFQGNSAPDKSGLPSDRFSAERTGGSVSTLTIQRTQQEDSAVYLCASSSGLVLGGQETQYFGPGTRLLVL.

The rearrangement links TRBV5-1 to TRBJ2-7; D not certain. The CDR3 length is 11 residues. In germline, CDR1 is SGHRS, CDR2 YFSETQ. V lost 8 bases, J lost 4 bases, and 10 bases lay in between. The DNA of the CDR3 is TGCGCCAGTAAAGACCTATACGAGCAGTACTTC. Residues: CASKDLYEQYF.

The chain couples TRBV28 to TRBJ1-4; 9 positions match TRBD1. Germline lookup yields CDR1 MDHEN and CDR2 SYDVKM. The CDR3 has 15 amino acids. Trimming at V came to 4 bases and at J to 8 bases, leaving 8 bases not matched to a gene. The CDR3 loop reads CASSSPGQGSEKLFF. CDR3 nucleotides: TGTGCCAGCAGTTCCCCGGGACAGGGAAGCGAAAAACTGTTTTTT.

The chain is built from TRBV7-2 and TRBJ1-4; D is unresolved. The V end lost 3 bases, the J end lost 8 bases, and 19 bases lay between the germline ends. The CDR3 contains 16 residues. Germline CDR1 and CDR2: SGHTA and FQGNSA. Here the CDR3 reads CASSFWPPTYGEKLFF. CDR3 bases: TGTGCCAGCAGCTTTTGGCCCCCAACCTATGGGGAAAAACTGTTTTTT.

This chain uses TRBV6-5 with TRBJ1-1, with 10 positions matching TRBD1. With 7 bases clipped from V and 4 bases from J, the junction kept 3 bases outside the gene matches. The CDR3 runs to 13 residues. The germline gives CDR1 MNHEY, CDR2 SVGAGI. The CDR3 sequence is CASTRTGGTEAFF. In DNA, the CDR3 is TGTGCCAGCACACGGACAGGGGGCACTGAAGCTTTCTTT.

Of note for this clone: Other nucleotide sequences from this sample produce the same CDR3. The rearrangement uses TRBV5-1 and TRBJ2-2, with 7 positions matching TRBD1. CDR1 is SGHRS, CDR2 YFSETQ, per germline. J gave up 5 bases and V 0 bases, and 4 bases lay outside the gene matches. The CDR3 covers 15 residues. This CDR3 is CASSLGTGWTGELFF. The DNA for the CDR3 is TGCGCCAGCAGCTTGGGGACAGGTTGGACCGGGGAGCTGTTTTTT.

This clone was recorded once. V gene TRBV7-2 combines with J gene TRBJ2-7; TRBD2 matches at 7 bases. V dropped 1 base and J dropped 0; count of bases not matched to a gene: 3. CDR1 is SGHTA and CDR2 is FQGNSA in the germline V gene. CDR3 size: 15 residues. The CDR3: CASSLGSGASYEQYF. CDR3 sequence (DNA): TGTGCCAGCAGCTTAGGAAGCGGGGCCTCCTACGAGCAGTACTTC.

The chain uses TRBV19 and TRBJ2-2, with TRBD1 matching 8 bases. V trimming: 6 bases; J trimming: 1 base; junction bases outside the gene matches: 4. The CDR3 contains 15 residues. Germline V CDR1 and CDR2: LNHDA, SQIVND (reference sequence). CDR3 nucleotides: TGTGCCAGTAGCCGACAGGGGAGGAACACCGGGGAGCTGTTTTTT. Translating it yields CASSRQGRNTGELFF.

The DNA for the CDR3 is TGTGCCAGCAGCCCCGGGACAGGGAGGGAAAAACTGTTTTTT. Translation: CASSPGTGREKLFF. The chain uses TRBV6-5 and TRBJ1-4; 9 positions match TRBD1. Germline CDR1 reads MNHEY; CDR2 reads SVGAGI. CDR3 length: 14 amino acids. The V segment lost 6 bases and the J segment 8 bases; nucleotides outside the gene matches: 7.

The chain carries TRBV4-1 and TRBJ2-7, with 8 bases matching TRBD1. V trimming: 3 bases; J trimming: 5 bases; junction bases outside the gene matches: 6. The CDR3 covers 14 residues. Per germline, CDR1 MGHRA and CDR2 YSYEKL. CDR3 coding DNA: TGCGCCAGCAGCCAGGGGGACAGGATACACGAGCAGTACTTC. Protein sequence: CASSQGDRIHEQYF.

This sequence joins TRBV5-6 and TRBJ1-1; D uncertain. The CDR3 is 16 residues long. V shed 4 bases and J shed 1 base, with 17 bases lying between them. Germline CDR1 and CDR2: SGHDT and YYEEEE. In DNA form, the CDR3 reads TGTGCCAGCAGCCGCATGGATGTGGGAAGGAACACTGAAGCTTTCTTT. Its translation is CASSRMDVGRNTEAFF.

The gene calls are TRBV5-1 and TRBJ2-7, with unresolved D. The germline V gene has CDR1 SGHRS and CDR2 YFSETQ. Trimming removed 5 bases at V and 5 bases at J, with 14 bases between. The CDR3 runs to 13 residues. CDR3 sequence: CASSPPSSDEQYF. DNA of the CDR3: TGCGCCAGCAGTCCCCCCTCCTCTGACGAGCAGTACTTC.

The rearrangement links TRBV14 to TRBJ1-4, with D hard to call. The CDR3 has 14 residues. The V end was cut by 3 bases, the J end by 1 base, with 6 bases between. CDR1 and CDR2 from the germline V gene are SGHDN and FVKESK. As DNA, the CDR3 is TGTGCCAGCAGCCAGACTGGAACTAATGAAAAACTGTTTTTT. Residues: CASSQTGTNEKLFF.

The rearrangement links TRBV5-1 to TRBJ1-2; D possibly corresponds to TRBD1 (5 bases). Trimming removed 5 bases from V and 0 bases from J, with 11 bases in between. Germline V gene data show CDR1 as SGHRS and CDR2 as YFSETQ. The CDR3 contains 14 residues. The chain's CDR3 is CASSSLGPNYGYTF. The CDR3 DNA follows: TGCGCCAGCAGTTCGCTGGGACCTAACTATGGCTACACCTTC.

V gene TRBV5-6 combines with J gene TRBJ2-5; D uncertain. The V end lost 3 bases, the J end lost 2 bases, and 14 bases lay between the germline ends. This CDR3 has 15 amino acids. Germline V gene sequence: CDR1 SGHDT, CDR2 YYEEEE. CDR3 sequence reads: CASSSVWRWQETQYF. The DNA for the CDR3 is TGTGCCAGCAGCTCCGTATGGCGATGGCAAGAGACCCAGTACTTC.

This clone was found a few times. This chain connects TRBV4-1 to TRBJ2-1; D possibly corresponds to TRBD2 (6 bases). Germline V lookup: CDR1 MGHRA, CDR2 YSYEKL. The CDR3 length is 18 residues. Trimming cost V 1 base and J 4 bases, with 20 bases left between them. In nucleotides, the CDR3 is TGCGCCAGCAGCCAAGTAACTTCATGGCGGGGCGAATACAATGAGCAGTTCTTC. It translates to CASSQVTSWRGEYNEQFF.

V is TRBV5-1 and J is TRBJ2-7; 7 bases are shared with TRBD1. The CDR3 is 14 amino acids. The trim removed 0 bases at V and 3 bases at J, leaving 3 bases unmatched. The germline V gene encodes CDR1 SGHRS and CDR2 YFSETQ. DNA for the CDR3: TGCGCCAGCAGCTTGGAAGGACAGGTCTACGAGCAGTACTTC. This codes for CASSLEGQVYEQYF.

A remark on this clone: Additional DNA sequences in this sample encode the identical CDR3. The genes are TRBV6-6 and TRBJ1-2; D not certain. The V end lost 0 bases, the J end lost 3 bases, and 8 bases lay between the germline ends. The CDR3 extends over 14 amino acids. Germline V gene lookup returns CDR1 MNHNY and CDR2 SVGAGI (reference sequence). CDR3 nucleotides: TGTGCCAGCAGTTACTCTCGGCTAGACTATGGCTACACCTTC. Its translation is CASSYSRLDYGYTF.

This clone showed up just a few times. Here the CDR3 reads CASSRQGGTEAFF. DNA for the CDR3: TGTGCCAGCAGCCGACAGGGGGGCACTGAAGCTTTCTTT. The chain carries TRBV7-9 and TRBJ1-1; 9 nucleotides match TRBD1. The trim removed 5 bases at V and 4 bases at J, leaving 2 bases unmatched. The CDR3 length is 13 residues. The germline gives CDR1 SEHNR, CDR2 FQNEAQ (reference sequence).

The CDR3 coding sequence is TGTGCCAGCAGCGAGCCCACGGGCGATACGCAGTATTTT. This encodes CASSEPTGDTQYF. The chain is built from TRBV9 and TRBJ2-3; D is unresolved. CDR3 length equals 13 residues. Deletions cut 3 bases from V and 6 bases from J, with 11 bases between. CDR1 is SGDLS and CDR2 is YYNGEE in the germline V gene.

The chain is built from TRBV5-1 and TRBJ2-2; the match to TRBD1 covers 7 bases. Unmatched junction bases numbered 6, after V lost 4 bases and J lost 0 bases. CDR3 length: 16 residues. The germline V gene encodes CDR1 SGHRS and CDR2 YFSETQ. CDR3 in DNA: TGCGCCAGCAGCCAATACGGGACAGCGAACACCGGGGAGCTGTTTTTT. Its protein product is CASSQYGTANTGELFF.

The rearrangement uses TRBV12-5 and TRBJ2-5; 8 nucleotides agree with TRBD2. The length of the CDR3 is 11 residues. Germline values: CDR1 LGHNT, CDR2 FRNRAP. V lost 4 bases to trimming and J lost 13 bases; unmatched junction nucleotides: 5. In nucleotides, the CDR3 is TGTGCTAGTGGTTCGGGACTAGTATGGTACTTC. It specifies CASGSGLVWYF.

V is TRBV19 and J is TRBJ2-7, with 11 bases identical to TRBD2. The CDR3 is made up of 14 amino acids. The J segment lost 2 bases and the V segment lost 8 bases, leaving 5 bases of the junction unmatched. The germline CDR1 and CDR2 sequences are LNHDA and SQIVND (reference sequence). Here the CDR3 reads CASAIAGGTYEQYF. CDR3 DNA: TGTGCCAGTGCTATAGCGGGAGGGACCTACGAGCAGTACTTC.

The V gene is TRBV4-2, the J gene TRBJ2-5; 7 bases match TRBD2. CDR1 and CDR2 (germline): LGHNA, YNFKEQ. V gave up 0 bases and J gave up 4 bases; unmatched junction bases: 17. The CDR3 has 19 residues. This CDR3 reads CASSQEGGASGADRETQYF. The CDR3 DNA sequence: TGTGCCAGCAGCCAAGAGGGGGGTGCGAGCGGGGCCGACAGAGAGACCCAGTACTTC.

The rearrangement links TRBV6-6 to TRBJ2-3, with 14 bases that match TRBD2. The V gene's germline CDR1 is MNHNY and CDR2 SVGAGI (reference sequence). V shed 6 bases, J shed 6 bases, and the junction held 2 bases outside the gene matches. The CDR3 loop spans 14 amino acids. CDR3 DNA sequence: TGTGCCAGCAGGACTAGCGGGGGGGTCGATACGCAGTATTTT. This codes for CASRTSGGVDTQYF.